This passage covers 22 T cell receptor beta chains from one sample sequenced in a study of T cell responses to AZD1222 COVID-19 vaccine. Sequencing used immunoSEQ multiplex PCR; TCRdb keeps in-frame clones, though not all of them. The sample consists of 100,000 to 150,000 clones, about 89% of them appearing once. Specimen: peripheral blood, collected on day 0 of MenACWY control vaccination. The origin of the receptors is an adult in good health.

CDR3: CASSIRGRSRVDTQYF. Here the CDR3 DNA reads TGTGCCAGCAGCATCCGCGGGAGATCCCGGGTTGATACGCAGTATTTT. The chain recombines TRBV9 with TRBJ2-3, with 7 bases identical to TRBD2. CDR1 and CDR2 from the germline V gene are SGDLS and YYNGEE. J gave up 6 bases and V 4 bases, and 14 bases lay outside the gene matches. The CDR3 spans 16 residues.

This clone was seen a handful of times. The genes are TRBV9 and TRBJ1-6, with unresolved D. Germline assignment: CDR1 SGDLS and CDR2 YYNGEE. V was clipped by 3 bases and J by 6 bases, with 4 bases between them. This CDR3 is built from 12 residues. Here the CDR3 reads CASSAGNSPLHF. CDR3 sequence (DNA): TGTGCCAGCAGCGCCGGTAATTCACCCCTCCACTTT.

The chain has TRBV9 and TRBJ2-5; the D is unclear. CDR1 is SGDLS and CDR2 is YYNGEE in the germline V gene. The V gene lost 0 bases and the J gene lost 5 bases, with 11 bases spanning the gap. CDR3 length: 14 amino acids. The CDR3 DNA reads TGTGCCAGCAGCGTAGGTGTCGGAGACGAGACCCAGTACTTC. Amino acids: CASSVGVGDETQYF.

CDR3 in DNA: TGCAGTGCTAGTAATCCTTGGCGGGGAGTCTGGGGGGAGCAGTACTTC. This sequence encodes CSASNPWRGVWGEQYF. The chain couples TRBV20-1 to TRBJ2-7, with D perhaps TRBD2 (6 bases). This CDR3 spans 16 amino acids. Trimming pared 3 bases from V and 7 bases from J, leaving 25 bases between. The germline gives CDR1 DFQATT, CDR2 SNEGSKA (reference sequence).

The genes are TRBV10-3 and TRBJ2-2; 8 nucleotides line up with TRBD1. This CDR3 is built from 18 residues. The V and J ends lost 4 bases and 2 bases, in that order; junction bases with no gene match: 12. In germline, CDR1 is ENHRY, CDR2 SYGVKD. CDR3 residues: CAISAYTSGTGNTGELFF. The CDR3 DNA reads TGTGCCATCAGTGCGTACACCTCCGGGACAGGAAACACCGGGGAGCTGTTTTTT.

V gene TRBV6-5 combines with J gene TRBJ1-5; 12 bases line up with TRBD1. CDR1 and CDR2 from the germline V gene are MNHEY and SVGAGI. The CDR3 is 15 residues long. The J segment lost 0 bases and the V segment lost 7 bases, leaving 1 base of the junction unmatched. The CDR3 loop reads CASKGQGASNQPQHF. Here the CDR3 DNA reads TGTGCCAGCAAGGGACAGGGGGCTAGCAATCAGCCCCAGCATTTT.

The J gene is TRBJ1-2, the V gene TRBV6-2 or TRBV6-3; D possibly corresponds to TRBD1 (5 bases). Germline V gene lookup returns CDR1 MNHEY and CDR2 SVGEGT. CDR3 length: 15 amino acids. V was pared by 5 bases and J by 2 bases, with 15 bases between. The CDR3 loop reads CASSPSGRKNYGYTF. The DNA of the CDR3 is TGTGCCAGCAGTCCCTCGGGACGGAAAAACTATGGCTACACCTTC.

This chain joins TRBV2 and TRBJ1-5; D remains unclear. The ends were cut back, 0 bases at V and 7 bases at J, with 7 bases in the middle. The germline CDR1 and CDR2 sequences are SNHLY and FYNNEI. The CDR3 length is 13 residues. The CDR3 region has the DNA TGTGCCAGCAGTGAAGCGGGGAAGCAGCCCCAGCATTTT. Translation gives CASSEAGKQPQHF. Complete variable domain (other parts from reference TRBV2 and TRBJ1-5): EPEVTQTPSHQVTQMGQEVILRCVPISNHLYFYWYRQILGQKVEFLVSFYNNEISEKSEIFDDQFSVERPDGSNFTLKIRSTKLEDSAMYFCASSEAGKQPQHFGDGTRLSIL.

The genes are TRBV10-3 and TRBJ1-6; 7 bases match TRBD1. The CDR3 sequence is 15 residues long. Germline CDR1 is ENHRY and CDR2 is SYGVKD. The ends lost 6 bases at V and 5 bases at J; junction bases unmatched: 7. Here the CDR3 reads CAISPRDSDNSPLHF. The CDR3 nucleotides are TGTGCCATCAGCCCCCGGGACAGCGATAATTCACCCCTCCACTTT.

CDR3 bases: TGTGCCAGCAGCTTGGGTTCGGCTAGCGCTATCTACGAGCAGTACTTC. This encodes CASSLGSASAIYEQYF. V is TRBV5-4 and J is TRBJ2-7; possibly TRBD2 for D (6 bases). Germline CDR1 SGHNT, CDR2 YYREEE (reference sequence). Deletions cut 0 bases from V and 3 bases from J, with 16 bases between. CDR3 length equals 16 residues. The full variable domain, rest sourced from reference TRBV5-4 and TRBJ2-7, is ETGVTQSPTHLIKTRGQQVTLRCSSQSGHNTVSWYQQALGQGPQFIFQYYREEENGRGNFPPRFSGLQFPNYSSELNVNALELDDSALYLCASSLGSASAIYEQYFGPGTRLTVT.

This clone appeared once. The V and J genes are TRBV5-1 and TRBJ2-7; D is unresolved. The CDR3 covers 12 residues. Looked up from germline, CDR1 is SGHRS and CDR2 is YFSETQ. With 3 bases removed from V and 0 bases from J, the gap between germline ends came to 4 bases. This CDR3 reads CASSSPSYEQYF. Here the CDR3 DNA reads TGCGCCAGCAGCTCTCCCTCCTACGAGCAGTACTTC.

The chain carries TRBV7-3 and TRBJ2-1, with D tentatively TRBD2 (7 bases). V shed 5 bases and J shed 0 bases, with 11 bases lying between them. The V gene's germline CDR1 is SGHTA and CDR2 FQGTGA. The CDR3 loop spans 15 amino acids. Here the CDR3 reads CASSRGASSYNEQFF. CDR3 nucleotides: TGTGCCAGCAGCCGGGGGGCGAGCTCCTACAATGAGCAGTTCTTC. The full variable domain, with the rest looked up from reference TRBV7-3 and TRBJ2-1, is GAGVSQTPSNKVTEKGKYVELRCDPISGHTALYWYRQSLGQGPEFLIYFQGTGAADDSGLPNDRFFAVRPEGSVSTLKIQRTERGDSAVYLCASSRGASSYNEQFFGPGTRLTVL.

V gene TRBV21-1 combines with J gene TRBJ2-7; TRBD1 is taken as the D call from the table, unchecked against the DNA. TRBV21-1 has pseudogene status. CDR3 length equals 14 residues. The CDR3 coding sequence is TGTGCCAGCCGTGGGACAGGGGACCCTTACGAGCAGTACTTC. Translated, it gives CASRGTGDPYEQYF.

The V call is TRBV28, the J call TRBJ2-7, with 9 nucleotides matching TRBD1. Trimming at V came to 7 bases and at J to 0 bases, leaving 4 bases not matched to a gene. The CDR3 runs 14 residues. Germline V gene sequence: CDR1 MDHEN, CDR2 SYDVKM. The CDR3 DNA follows: TGTGCCAGCAAGAGGACAGGGGTCTCCTACGAGCAGTACTTC. Translated: CASKRTGVSYEQYF.

The genes are TRBV5-4 and TRBJ2-1; D is unclear. Germline values: CDR1 SGHNT, CDR2 YYREEE (reference sequence). V lost 4 bases and J lost 0, with 8 bases in between. The CDR3 runs to 14 residues. The CDR3 coding sequence is TGTGCCAGCAGCCCGGAGAGCTCCTACAATGAGCAGTTCTTC. This translates into CASSPESSYNEQFF.

The V gene is TRBV9, the J gene TRBJ2-1; D is perhaps TRBD2 (6 bases). The CDR3 contains 17 residues. V lost 4 bases and J lost 6, with 23 bases in between. Germline values: CDR1 SGDLS, CDR2 YYNGEE. CDR3: CASSRVSGGGKPNEQFF. In DNA form, the CDR3 reads TGTGCCAGCAGCAGAGTCTCCGGTGGCGGGAAGCCCAATGAGCAGTTCTTC. The full variable domain, its missing parts supplied by reference TRBV9 and TRBJ2-1, is DSGVTQTPKHLITATGQRVTLRCSPRSGDLSVYWYQQSLDQGLQFLIQYYNGEERAKGNILERFSAQQFPDLHSELNLSSLELGDSALYFCASSRVSGGGKPNEQFFGPGTRLTVL.

This clone appeared a single time. V gene TRBV5-1 combines with J gene TRBJ2-3; D possibly corresponds to TRBD2 (5 bases). Trimming pared 0 bases from V and 0 bases from J, leaving 8 bases between. The V gene's germline CDR1 is SGHRS and CDR2 YFSETQ. The CDR3 has 15 amino acids. The CDR3 DNA reads TGCGCCAGCAGCTTGGCTAGCAGTAGCACAGATACGCAGTATTTT. Protein sequence: CASSLASSSTDTQYF.

V gene TRBV9 combines with J gene TRBJ1-1, with D unclear. Germline V lookup: CDR1 SGDLS, CDR2 YYNGEE. The CDR3 loop spans 18 amino acids. V lost 4 bases and J lost 0, with 22 bases in between. CDR3 sequence: CASSPRTHRTVMNTEAFF. CDR3 bases: TGTGCCAGCAGCCCCCGTACCCATCGGACGGTAATGAACACTGAAGCTTTCTTT.

This chain uses TRBV6-5 with TRBJ2-7; D remains ambiguous. The CDR3 totals 15 residues. V lost 0 bases and J 3 bases, leaving 12 bases between the germline ends. Germline V gives CDR1 MNHEY, CDR2 SVGAGI. CDR3 bases: TGTGCCAGCAGTTACTCTTTCGCGGAGAACTACGAGCAGTACTTC. Amino acid sequence: CASSYSFAENYEQYF.

The chain carries TRBV11-3 and TRBJ1-1, with D hard to call. Trimming took 5 bases from V and 1 from J, leaving 11 bases between them. Per the germline V gene, CDR1 is SGHNT and CDR2 is YENEEA. The CDR3 covers 14 residues. The CDR3 DNA reads TGTGCCAGCAGCCCCACGCTAGGGAACACTGAAGCTTTCTTT. This translates into CASSPTLGNTEAFF.

The chain employs TRBV7-2 and TRBJ2-2; TRBD1 aligns across 7 bases. Germline assignment: CDR1 SGHTA and CDR2 FQGNSA. The CDR3 is made up of 15 amino acids. The ends lost 5 bases at V and 3 bases at J; junction bases unmatched: 6. The CDR3 DNA sequence: TGTGCCAGCAGCGCCGGGACAGCCCACACCGGGGAGCTGTTTTTT. Residues: CASSAGTAHTGELFF.

The gene calls are TRBV9 and TRBJ1-2; 7 bases align to TRBD1. Germline values: CDR1 SGDLS, CDR2 YYNGEE. The CDR3 has 13 amino acids. Trimming took 5 bases from V and 5 from J; bases not matched to a gene: 6. In DNA, the CDR3 is TGTGCCAGCAGTCGGGACAGCCTTTATGGCTACACCTTC. Its protein product is CASSRDSLYGYTF.